The clone carrying this TCR beta chain was seen at least ten times. The germline V gene has CDR1 SGHTA and CDR2 FQGNSA. The CDR3 is made up of 15 amino acids. V was cut by 1 base and J by 3 bases, with 10 bases left in between. Each CDR3 protein is one row after TCRdb ran MiXCR on the RT-PCR reads. The sample has about 680,000 distinct CDR3 sequences, 12% to 15% seen once. The sample was memory CD4+ T cells from blood. The clonotype was recovered from a female donor in good health, serving as a healthy control. The chain carries TRBV7-2 and TRBJ1-5, with unresolved D. The CDR3 loop reads CASSLVWQSNQPQHF. The CDR3, as DNA: TGTGCCAGCAGCTTAGTATGGCAGTCCAATCAGCCCCAGCATTTT.